The present TCR beta chain was sequenced within a study of T-cell memory formation after mild COVID-19. Notes on the study in general: CD4/CD8 balance characterized clones contracting day 15 to 85, and CD4+ skew characterized later expanders.

TCRdb called the 5' RACE reads again in MiXCR, with one record for every CDR3 protein. The sample has roughly 370,000 distinct CDR3 sequences, more than 15% seen once. The V gene lost 1 base and the J gene lost 8 bases, with 11 bases spanning the gap. In germline, CDR1 is LGHNA, CDR2 YNFKEQ. The CDR3 has 14 residues. This clonotype was seen more than once but under ten times. Its specificity is not known. The sample consisted of PBMCs or a T cell subset sorted from them (not recorded which). The chain combines TRBV4-2 with TRBJ1-4; a weak D match, TRBD1 (5 bases). The sequence derives from a man younger than 35 who had mild COVID-19 (a few samples of this study predate the infection). Cell type and time point are not known. CDR3 bases: TGTGCCAGCAGCCAAGGCCTCGGGGGGGAAAAACTGTTTTTT. It is translated as CASSQGLGGEKLFF.